This T cell receptor (beta chain) stems from a study of blood T cell repertoires in COVID-19. The wider study: Sites across the United States, Italy and Spain contributed samples from acute and convalescent COVID-19. T cells, B-cell-depleted T cells, or PBMCs provided the cDNA or gDNA that served as material.

Only in-frame clones appear in the TCRdb table, and some are missing; sequencing was by immunoSEQ multiplex PCR. This sample yields a few hundred thousand clones, of which around 90% are seen a single time; approximately 7.5% belongs to the top ten. This CDR3 region has 16 residues. Germline V gene lookup returns CDR1 SGHVS and CDR2 FNYEAQ. Losses at the gene ends were 1 base for V and 6 bases for J; bases not matched to a gene: 9. Seattle-derived patients entered the study during active infection and were followed longitudinally. The source material was peripheral blood. This receptor was obtained from a woman aged 25 to 39 with COVID-19, enrolled during active disease. This chain links TRBV7-6 with TRBJ2-1; 7 bases are shared with TRBD2. This chain's CDR3 is CASSLVFTAGINEQFF. The DNA for the CDR3 is TGTGCCAGCAGCTTAGTCTTTACAGCGGGGATCAATGAGCAGTTCTTC.